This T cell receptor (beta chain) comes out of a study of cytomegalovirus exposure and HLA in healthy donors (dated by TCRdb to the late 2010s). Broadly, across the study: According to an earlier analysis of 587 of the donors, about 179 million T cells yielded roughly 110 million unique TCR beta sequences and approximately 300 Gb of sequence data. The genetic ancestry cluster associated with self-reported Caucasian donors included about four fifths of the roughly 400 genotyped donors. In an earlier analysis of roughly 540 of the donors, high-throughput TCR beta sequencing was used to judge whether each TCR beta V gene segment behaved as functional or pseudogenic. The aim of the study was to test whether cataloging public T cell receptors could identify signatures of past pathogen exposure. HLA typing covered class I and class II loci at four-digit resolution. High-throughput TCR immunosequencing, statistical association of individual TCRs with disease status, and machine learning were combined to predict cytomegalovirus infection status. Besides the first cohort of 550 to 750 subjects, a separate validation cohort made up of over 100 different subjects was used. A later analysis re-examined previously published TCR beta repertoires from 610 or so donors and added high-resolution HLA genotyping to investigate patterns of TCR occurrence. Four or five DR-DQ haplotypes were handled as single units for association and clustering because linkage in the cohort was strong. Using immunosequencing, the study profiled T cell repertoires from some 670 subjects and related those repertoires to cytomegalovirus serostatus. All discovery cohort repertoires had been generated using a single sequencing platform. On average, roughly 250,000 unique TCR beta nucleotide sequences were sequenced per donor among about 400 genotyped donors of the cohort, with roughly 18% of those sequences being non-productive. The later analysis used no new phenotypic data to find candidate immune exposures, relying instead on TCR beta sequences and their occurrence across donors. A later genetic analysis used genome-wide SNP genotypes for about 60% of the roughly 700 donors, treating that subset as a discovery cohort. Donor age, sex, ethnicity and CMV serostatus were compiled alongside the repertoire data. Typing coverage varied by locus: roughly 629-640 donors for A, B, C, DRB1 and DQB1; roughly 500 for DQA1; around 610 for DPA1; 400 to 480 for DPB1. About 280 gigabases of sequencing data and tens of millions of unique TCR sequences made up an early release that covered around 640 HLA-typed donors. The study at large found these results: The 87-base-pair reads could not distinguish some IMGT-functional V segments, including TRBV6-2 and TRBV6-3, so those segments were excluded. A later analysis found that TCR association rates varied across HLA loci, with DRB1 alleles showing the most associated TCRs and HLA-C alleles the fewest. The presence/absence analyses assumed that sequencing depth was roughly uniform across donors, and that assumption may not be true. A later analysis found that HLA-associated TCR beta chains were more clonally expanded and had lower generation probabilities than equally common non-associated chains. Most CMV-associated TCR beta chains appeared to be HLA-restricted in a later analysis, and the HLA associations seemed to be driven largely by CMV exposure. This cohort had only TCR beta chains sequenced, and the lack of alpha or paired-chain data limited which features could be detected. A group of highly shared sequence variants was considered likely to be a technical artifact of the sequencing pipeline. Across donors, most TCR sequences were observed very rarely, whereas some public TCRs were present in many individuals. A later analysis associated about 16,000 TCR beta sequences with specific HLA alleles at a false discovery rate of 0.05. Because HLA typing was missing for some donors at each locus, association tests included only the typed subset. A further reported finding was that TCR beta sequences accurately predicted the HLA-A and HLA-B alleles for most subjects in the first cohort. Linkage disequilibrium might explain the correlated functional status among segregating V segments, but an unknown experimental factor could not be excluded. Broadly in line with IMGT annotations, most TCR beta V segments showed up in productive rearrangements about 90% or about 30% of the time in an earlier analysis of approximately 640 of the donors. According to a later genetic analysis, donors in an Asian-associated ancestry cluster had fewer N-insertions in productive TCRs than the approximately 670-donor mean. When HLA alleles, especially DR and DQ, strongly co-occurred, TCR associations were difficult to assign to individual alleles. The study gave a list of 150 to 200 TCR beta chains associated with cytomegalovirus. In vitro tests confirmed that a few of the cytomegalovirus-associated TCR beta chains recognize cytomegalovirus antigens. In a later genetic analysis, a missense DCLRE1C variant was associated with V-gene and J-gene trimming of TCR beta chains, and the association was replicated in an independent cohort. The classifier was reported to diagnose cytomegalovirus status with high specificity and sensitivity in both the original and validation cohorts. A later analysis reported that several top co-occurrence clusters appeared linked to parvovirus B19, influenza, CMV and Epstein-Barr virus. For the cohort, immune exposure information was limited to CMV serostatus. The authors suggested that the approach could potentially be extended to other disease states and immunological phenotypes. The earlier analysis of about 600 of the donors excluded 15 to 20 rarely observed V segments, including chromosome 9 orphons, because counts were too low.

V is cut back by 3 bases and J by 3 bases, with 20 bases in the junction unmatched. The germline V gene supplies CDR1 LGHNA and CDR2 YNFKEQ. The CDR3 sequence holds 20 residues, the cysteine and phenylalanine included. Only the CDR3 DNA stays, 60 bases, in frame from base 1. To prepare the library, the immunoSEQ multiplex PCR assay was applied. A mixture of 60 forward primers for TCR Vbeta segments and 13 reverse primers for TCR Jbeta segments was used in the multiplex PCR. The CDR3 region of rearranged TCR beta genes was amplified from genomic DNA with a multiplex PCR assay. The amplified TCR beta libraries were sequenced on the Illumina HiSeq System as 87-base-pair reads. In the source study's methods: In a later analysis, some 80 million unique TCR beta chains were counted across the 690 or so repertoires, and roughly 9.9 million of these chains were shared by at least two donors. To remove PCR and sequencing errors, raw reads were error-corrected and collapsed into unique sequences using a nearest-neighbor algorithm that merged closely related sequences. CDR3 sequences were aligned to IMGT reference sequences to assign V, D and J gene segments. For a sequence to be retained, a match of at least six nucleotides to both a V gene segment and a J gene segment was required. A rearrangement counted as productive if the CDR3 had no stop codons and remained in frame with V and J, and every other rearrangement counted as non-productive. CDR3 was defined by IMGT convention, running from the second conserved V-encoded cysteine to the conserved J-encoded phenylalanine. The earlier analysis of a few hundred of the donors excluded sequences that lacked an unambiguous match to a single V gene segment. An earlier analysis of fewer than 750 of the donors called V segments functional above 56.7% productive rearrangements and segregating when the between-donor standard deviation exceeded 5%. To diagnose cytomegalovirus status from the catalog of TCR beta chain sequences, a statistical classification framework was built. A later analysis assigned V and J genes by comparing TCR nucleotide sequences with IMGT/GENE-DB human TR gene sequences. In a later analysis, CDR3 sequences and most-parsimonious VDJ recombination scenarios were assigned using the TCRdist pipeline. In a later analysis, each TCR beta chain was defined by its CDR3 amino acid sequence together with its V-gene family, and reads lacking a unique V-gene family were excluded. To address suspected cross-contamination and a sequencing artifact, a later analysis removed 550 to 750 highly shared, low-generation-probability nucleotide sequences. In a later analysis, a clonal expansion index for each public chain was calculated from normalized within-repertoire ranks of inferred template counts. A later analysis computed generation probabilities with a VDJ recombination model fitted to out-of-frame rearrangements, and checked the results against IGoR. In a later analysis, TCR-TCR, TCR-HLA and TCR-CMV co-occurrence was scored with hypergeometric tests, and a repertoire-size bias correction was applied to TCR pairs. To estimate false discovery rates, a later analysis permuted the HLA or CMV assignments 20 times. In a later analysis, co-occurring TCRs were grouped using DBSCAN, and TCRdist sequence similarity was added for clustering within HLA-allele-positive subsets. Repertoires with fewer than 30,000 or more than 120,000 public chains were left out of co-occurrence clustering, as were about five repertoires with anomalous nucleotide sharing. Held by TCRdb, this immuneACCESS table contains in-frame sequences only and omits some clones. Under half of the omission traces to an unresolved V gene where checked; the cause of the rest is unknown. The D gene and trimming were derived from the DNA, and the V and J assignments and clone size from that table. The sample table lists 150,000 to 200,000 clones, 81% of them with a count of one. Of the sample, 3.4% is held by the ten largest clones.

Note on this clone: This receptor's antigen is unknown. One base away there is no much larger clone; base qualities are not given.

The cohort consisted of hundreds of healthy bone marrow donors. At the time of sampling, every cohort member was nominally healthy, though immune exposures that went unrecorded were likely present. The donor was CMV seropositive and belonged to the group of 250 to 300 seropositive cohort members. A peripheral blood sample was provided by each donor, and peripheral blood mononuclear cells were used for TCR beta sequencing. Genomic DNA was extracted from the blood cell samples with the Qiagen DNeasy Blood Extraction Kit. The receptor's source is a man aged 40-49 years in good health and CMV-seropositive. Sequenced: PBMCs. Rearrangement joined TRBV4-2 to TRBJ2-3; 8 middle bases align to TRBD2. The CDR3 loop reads CASSQVGGGLGGLVTDTQYF. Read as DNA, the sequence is TGTGCCAGCAGCCAGGTGGGGGGGGGACTAGGCGGCCTGGTGACAGATACGCAGTATTTT.